This TCR beta chain was profiled in a study of shared clonotypes between healthy human individuals. This clone was seen more than once but under ten times. Its specificity is not known. Other DNA sequences of this sample code for an identical CDR3. Libraries were prepared by immunoSEQ multiplex PCR; TCRdb keeps only in-frame clonotypes and omits some of them. The repertoire holds about half a million clones, more than 75% seen once, with about 11% in the top ten. Study-level results: Only blood was sampled; tissue repertoires likely differ.

The trim removed 4 bases at V and 5 bases at J, leaving 14 bases unmatched. The germline V gene encodes CDR1 MDHEN and CDR2 SYDVKM. The CDR3 covers 17 residues. The genes are TRBV28 and TRBJ2-4, with 7 bases that match TRBD1. This clonotype was sampled from a woman in her thirties or forties in good health. Some clones in this sample may be carry-over from other donors' samples. The sequenced sample consisted of PBMCs. Written as DNA, the CDR3 is TGTGCCAGCAGTTCCCCCTGGGGTGGACAGGACGAAAACATTCAGTACTTC. It translates to CASSSPWGGQDENIQYF.